Listed below are T cell receptor beta chains from one sample, sequenced in a study of blood T cell repertoires in COVID-19. Clones were read by immunoSEQ multiplex PCR, and TCRdb kept only the in-frame ones, dropping some. Among a few hundred thousand clones listed, roughly 84% were seen once. The source material was peripheral blood. The receptors were sampled from a man aged 40-49 years with active or convalescent COVID-19. The CDR3 runs from the conserved cysteine through the conserved F or W. Each record gives: CDR3 length, J gene, D gene, clone size, V gene, CDR3 DNA, CDR3 protein. D genes are given only for firm matches. Clone size appears in some rows only: once, few, many, or a class for an expanded clone.

15	TRBJ1-5	-	few	TRBV6-1	TGTGCCAGCAGTGATACAGCTTATAGCAATCAGCCCCAGCATTTT	CASSDTAYSNQPQHF
15	TRBJ2-1	TRBD2	-	TRBV9	TGTGCCAGCAGCGTGTGGGGGGGCTCCTACAATGAGCAGTTCTTC	CASSVWGGSYNEQFF
15	TRBJ2-5	-	-	TRBV4-1	TGCGCCAGCAGCCAAATGGTGGGGCCCGAAGAGACCCAGTACTTC	CASSQMVGPEETQYF
18	TRBJ2-3	-	-	TRBV5-1	TGCGCCAGCAGCTTGGGGGGGCAGGCTAGCGGATTCACAGATACGCAGTATTTT	CASSLGGQASGFTDTQYF
13	TRBJ1-1	-	-	TRBV12-3/TRBV12-4	TGTGCCAGCAGTCCTCCAGGGAACACTGAAGCTTTCTTT	CASSPPGNTEAFF
19	TRBJ1-2	-	few	TRBV11-2	TGTGCCAGCAGCTTAGGATGGGACACAGGAGACCCTACTAACTATGGCTACACCTTC	CASSLGWDTGDPTNYGYTF
15	TRBJ2-1	-	-	TRBV6-5	TGTGCCAGCAGTTACTCCGGGGAGCGATACAATGAGCAGTTCTTC	CASSYSGERYNEQFF
14	TRBJ1-1	-	-	TRBV19	TGTGCCAGTACCCCCCAGGCAGGGGCGGCTGAAGCTTTCTTT	CASTPQAGAAEAFF
15	TRBJ2-5	TRBD2	-	TRBV5-1	TGCGCCAGCAGCTATATGACTAGCGGGGGTGAGACCCAGTACTTC	CASSYMTSGGETQYF
13	TRBJ2-7	-	-	TRBV18	TGTGCCAGCTCACCGGACAGTTCCTACGAGCAGTACTTC	CASSPDSSYEQYF
14	TRBJ1-4	-	-	TRBV6-5	TGTGCCAGCAAAGACAGCCCAACTAATGAAAAACTGTTTTTT	CASKDSPTNEKLFF
13	TRBJ1-4	TRBD1	once	TRBV10-3	TGTGCCATCAGTAAGGGGACAGCTGAAAAACTGTTTTTT	CAISKGTAEKLFF
14	TRBJ1-3	-	-	TRBV3-1/TRBV3-2	TGTGCCAGCATGGGGAGGGGGAAGGGAAACACCATATATTTT	CASMGRGKGNTIYF
12	TRBJ2-6	-	-	TRBV28	TGTGCCAGCAGACAACAGGCCAACGTCCTGACTTTC	CASRQQANVLTF
13	TRBJ2-5	TRBD2	-	TRBV19	TGTGCCAGTAGCGAGCGGCGGGGGGAGACCCAGTACTTC	CASSERRGETQYF
14	TRBJ2-2	TRBD2	once	TRBV29-1	TGCAGCGGATCAATAGCGGGATCGACCGGGGAGCTGTTTTTT	CSGSIAGSTGELFF